Each of the 27 T cell receptor beta chains below was sequenced from the same sample in a study of CD8+ T cells in alopecia areata. Extracted RNA was reverse transcribed into cDNA, the sequencing template. Sequencing was performed with immunoSEQ multiplex PCR; in TCRdb, only in-frame clones are kept and a portion is missing. The sample contains 100,000 to 150,000 clones, about 51% of which appear only once. The sample consisted of NKG2D-low CD8+ T cells sorted from blood. The receptors shown here come from a human donor with alopecia areata.

The rearrangement links TRBV30 to TRBJ2-2; weak D call: TRBD2 (5 bases). CDR3 length equals 13 residues. CDR1 GTSNPN and CDR2 SVGIG come from the germline V gene (reference sequence). V was cut by 4 bases and J by 7 bases, with 13 bases left in between. The CDR3 sequence is CAWIPREGGELFF. CDR3 bases: TGTGCCTGGATCCCGCGCGAGGGCGGGGAGCTGTTTTTT.

A few counts support this clone. V is TRBV6-5 and J is TRBJ1-1, with a weak D call TRBD1 (5 bases). Trimming took 2 bases from V and 2 from J, leaving 6 bases between them. CDR1 is MNHEY, CDR2 SVGAGI, per germline. This CDR3 region has 13 residues. Written as DNA, the CDR3 is TGTGCCAGCAGTTACCGGGACAACACTGAAGCTTTCTTT. Residues: CASSYRDNTEAFF.

The V gene is TRBV11-2, the J gene TRBJ2-2; D is uncertain. This CDR3 is 11 amino acids long. Trimming stripped 8 bases from V and 6 bases from J, with 7 bases between. Germline CDR1 and CDR2: SGHAT and FQNNGV. CDR3 loop: CASVLSGELFF. As DNA, the CDR3 is TGTGCCAGCGTGTTATCCGGGGAGCTGTTTTTT.

The J gene is TRBJ1-2, the V gene TRBV5-6; D is unclear. Looked up from germline, CDR1 is SGHDT and CDR2 is YYEEEE. This CDR3 region has 12 residues. Trimming shortened V by 3 bases and J by 8 bases, and 11 bases separated the two germline ends. This CDR3 is CASSYSLLGYTF. As DNA, the CDR3 is TGTGCCAGCAGCTATTCCCTCTTGGGCTACACCTTC.

This clone was counted a few times. This chain uses TRBV2 with TRBJ2-5; the match to TRBD1 covers 7 bases. Per germline, CDR1 SNHLY and CDR2 FYNNEI. CDR3 length equals 13 residues. J lost 2 bases, V lost 8 bases, and 5 bases had no gene match. CDR3 nucleotides: TGTGCCAGCTTTGGCAGGGGGCAAGAGACCCAGTACTTC. Translated, it gives CASFGRGQETQYF.

V and J are TRBV4-1 and TRBJ2-1; TRBD2 agrees at 10 bases. This CDR3 comprises 15 residues. Germline V gene data show CDR1 as MGHRA and CDR2 as YSYEKL. The J segment lost 9 bases and the V segment lost 1 base, leaving 6 bases of the junction unmatched. CDR3 loop: CASSQGLAGVSEQFF. The DNA for the CDR3 is TGCGCCAGCAGCCAAGGTCTAGCGGGAGTTAGTGAGCAGTTCTTC.

The chain uses TRBV29-1 and TRBJ2-5; 8 bases line up with TRBD2. CDR3 length: 13 amino acids. J gave up 3 bases and V 7 bases, and 7 bases lay outside the gene matches. In germline, CDR1 is SQVTM, CDR2 ANQGSEA. This chain's CDR3 is CSARGAGEETQYF. In DNA form, the CDR3 reads TGCAGCGCGCGGGGAGCGGGAGAAGAGACCCAGTACTTC.

This clone turned up a few times. The V gene is TRBV28, the J gene TRBJ2-2; 7 nucleotides agree with TRBD1. This CDR3 spans 15 amino acids. The germline gives CDR1 MDHEN, CDR2 SYDVKM. The V segment lost 4 bases and the J segment 6 bases; nucleotides outside the gene matches: 8. The CDR3: CASSSQTGIAGELFF. As DNA, the CDR3 is TGTGCCAGCAGTTCTCAGACAGGGATCGCCGGGGAGCTGTTTTTT.

There are a few counts of this clone. The chain carries TRBV14 and TRBJ1-1, with unresolved D. Germline-derived CDR1 and CDR2 are SGHDN and FVKESK. This CDR3 has 13 amino acids. Trimming pared 3 bases from V and 4 bases from J, leaving 9 bases between. The DNA of the CDR3 is TGTGCCAGCAGCCATGCCTCGGGCACTGAAGCTTTCTTT. This sequence encodes CASSHASGTEAFF.

In its sample, this clone was seen a few times. This chain links TRBV29-1 with TRBJ1-4; D is unclear. V dropped 7 bases and J dropped 8 bases, with 2 bases sitting between them. Per the germline V gene, CDR1 is SQVTM and CDR2 is ANQGSEA. The CDR3 covers 8 residues. The CDR3 is CSGEKLFF. The CDR3 region has the DNA TGCAGCGGAGAAAAACTGTTTTTT.

This chain links TRBV5-6 with TRBJ2-7, with 8 bases fitting TRBD1. Looked up from germline, CDR1 is SGHDT and CDR2 is YYEEEE. Germline trimming cut 2 bases from V and 3 bases from J; bases unmatched to any gene: 7. This CDR3 contains 15 residues. The CDR3 loop reads CASSFPPGQGYEQYF. The DNA for the CDR3 is TGTGCCAGCAGCTTTCCGCCTGGACAGGGCTACGAGCAGTACTTC.

The chain recombines TRBV11-2 with TRBJ2-5; perhaps D is TRBD1 or TRBD2 (5 bases each). This CDR3 is built from 15 residues. With 1 base removed from V and 1 base from J, the gap between germline ends came to 10 bases. The germline CDR1 and CDR2 sequences are SGHAT and FQNNGV. In DNA, the CDR3 is TGTGCCAGCAGCTTAGGTCGGGGCAGCCAAGAGACCCAGTACTTC. Amino acid sequence: CASSLGRGSQETQYF.

This clone was detected only a few times. CDR3: CSVEPLENIQYF. The CDR3 DNA is TGCAGCGTTGAACCCTTGGAAAACATTCAGTACTTC. This rearrangement joins TRBV29-1 to TRBJ2-4; D uncertain. The CDR3 covers 12 residues. CDR1 and CDR2 from the germline V gene are SQVTM and ANQGSEA. V was pared by 2 bases and J by 5 bases, with 7 bases between.

This chain connects TRBV4-1 to TRBJ2-1, with D unresolved. The CDR3 extends over 11 amino acids. Looked up from germline, CDR1 is MGHRA and CDR2 is YSYEKL. V lost 4 bases to trimming and J lost 5 bases, with 3 bases between them. CDR3 in DNA: TGCGCCAGCAGCCTGAACAATGAGCAGTTCTTC. Amino acids: CASSLNNEQFF.

The chain has TRBV27 and TRBJ1-2; perhaps TRBD1 as D (6 bases). The V gene lost 4 bases and the J gene lost 6 bases, with 12 bases spanning the gap. CDR3 length: 13 residues. From germline, CDR1 is MNHEY and CDR2 SMNVEV (reference sequence). DNA of the CDR3: TGTGCCAGCAGTTCGGGGGGCGCAAATGGCTACACCTTC. Protein sequence: CASSSGGANGYTF.

The chain links TRBV18 to TRBJ2-7; D is uncertain. Germline V gene sequence: CDR1 KGHSH, CDR2 LQKENI. Between the trimmed V and J ends, which lost 5 bases and 4 bases, there was a span of 9 bases. This CDR3 is 12 amino acids long. The CDR3 nucleotides read TGTGCCAGCTCAATTAGGAGTTACGAGCAGTACTTC. Translated: CASSIRSYEQYF.

This clone has just a few counts. V gene TRBV7-9 combines with J gene TRBJ2-7; D uncertain. The germline CDR1 and CDR2 sequences are SEHNR and FQNEAQ (reference sequence). The V end lost 0 bases, the J end lost 7 bases, and 7 bases lay between the germline ends. This CDR3 is built from 12 residues. The CDR3 region has the DNA TGTGCCAGCAGCTTAGCCCAAGAGGAGCAGTACTTC. Amino acid sequence: CASSLAQEEQYF.

V and J are TRBV7-9 and TRBJ2-7; 8 bases are a match to TRBD1. The V and J ends lost 5 bases and 4 bases, in that order; junction bases with no gene match: 10. Germline V lookup: CDR1 SEHNR, CDR2 FQNEAQ (reference sequence). The CDR3 is made up of 15 amino acids. The CDR3 nucleotides are TGTGCCAGCAGCAACCCTCGGACAGGGATATACGAGCAGTACTTC. It encodes CASSNPRTGIYEQYF.

V gene TRBV28 combines with J gene TRBJ1-2, with D hard to call. Germline values: CDR1 MDHEN, CDR2 SYDVKM. This CDR3 comprises 12 residues. Trimming took off 4 bases at V and 6 bases at J, with 9 bases between the two ends. The DNA for the CDR3 is TGTGCCAGCAGTTCGAACGATGATGGCTACACCTTC. Translating it yields CASSSNDDGYTF.

This chain uses TRBV5-1 with TRBJ1-2; no definite D call. V was pared by 1 base and J by 6 bases, with 16 bases between. The CDR3 loop spans 15 amino acids. Germline values: CDR1 SGHRS, CDR2 YFSETQ. The CDR3 is CASSLRAATLDGYTF. Here the CDR3 DNA reads TGCGCCAGCAGCTTGAGGGCCGCCACCCTGGATGGCTACACCTTC.

The sample holds a few counts of this clone. The V and J genes are TRBV28 and TRBJ1-1, with D perhaps TRBD1 (6 bases). V shed 5 bases and J shed 8 bases, with 15 bases lying between them. This CDR3 contains 13 residues. Germline V lookup: CDR1 MDHEN, CDR2 SYDVKM. Written as DNA, the CDR3 is TGTGCCAGCAGTACCCACAGGGCCGGGGAAGCTTTCTTT. This translates into CASSTHRAGEAFF.

This clone was observed a handful of times. The chain combines TRBV30 with TRBJ2-7; D gene ambiguous. The CDR3 runs 13 residues. Deletions cut 2 bases from V and 5 bases from J, with 13 bases between. The germline V gene has CDR1 GTSNPN and CDR2 SVGIG (reference sequence). The CDR3 DNA is TGTGCCTGGAGTCCCTCCCTGGGCCACGAGCAGTACTTC. Translated: CAWSPSLGHEQYF.

The rearrangement joins TRBV29-1 to TRBJ2-1; D uncertain. V was trimmed by 4 bases and J by 3 bases, leaving 10 bases between them. CDR3 length: 13 residues. Germline V gives CDR1 SQVTM, CDR2 ANQGSEA. CDR3 in DNA: TGCAGCGTTGGACCGGCGAGCTACAATGAGCAGTTCTTC. Its protein product is CSVGPASYNEQFF.

This chain links TRBV30 with TRBJ1-2; D gene uncertain. CDR3 length: 11 amino acids. Per the germline V gene, CDR1 is GTSNPN and CDR2 is SVGIG (reference sequence). The V and J ends lost 7 bases and 5 bases respectively, with 11 bases between them. The CDR3 bases are TGTGCCTTAACAGCGGGGTATGGCTACACCTTC. Translating it yields CALTAGYGYTF.

The chain has TRBV13 and TRBJ2-5; 7 bases are shared with TRBD1. The trim removed 6 bases at V and 4 bases at J, leaving 5 bases unmatched. The CDR3 contains 13 residues. Per the germline V gene, CDR1 is PRHDT and CDR2 is FYEKMQ (reference sequence). CDR3 sequence (DNA): TGTGCCAGCAGACCTACAGGGGCAGAGACCCAGTACTTC. Amino acid sequence: CASRPTGAETQYF.

This clone turned up a few times. V and J are TRBV29-1 and TRBJ2-7; no firm D call. The CDR3 length is 12 residues. V lost 6 bases, J lost 2 bases, and 11 bases lay in between. Germline V gene lookup returns CDR1 SQVTM and CDR2 ANQGSEA. The CDR3 loop reads CSVLSDAYEQYF. Here the CDR3 DNA reads TGCAGCGTGCTCTCGGACGCCTACGAGCAGTACTTC.

This rearrangement joins TRBV27 to TRBJ2-5, with TRBD1 matching 8 bases. The V gene's germline CDR1 is MNHEY and CDR2 SMNVEV (reference sequence). CDR3 length: 15 amino acids. V lost 5 bases and J lost 5; bases outside the gene matches: 10. The CDR3 DNA is TGTGCCAGCAGTCCTTACCAGGGGGCGCAGGAGACCCAGTACTTC. This sequence encodes CASSPYQGAQETQYF.